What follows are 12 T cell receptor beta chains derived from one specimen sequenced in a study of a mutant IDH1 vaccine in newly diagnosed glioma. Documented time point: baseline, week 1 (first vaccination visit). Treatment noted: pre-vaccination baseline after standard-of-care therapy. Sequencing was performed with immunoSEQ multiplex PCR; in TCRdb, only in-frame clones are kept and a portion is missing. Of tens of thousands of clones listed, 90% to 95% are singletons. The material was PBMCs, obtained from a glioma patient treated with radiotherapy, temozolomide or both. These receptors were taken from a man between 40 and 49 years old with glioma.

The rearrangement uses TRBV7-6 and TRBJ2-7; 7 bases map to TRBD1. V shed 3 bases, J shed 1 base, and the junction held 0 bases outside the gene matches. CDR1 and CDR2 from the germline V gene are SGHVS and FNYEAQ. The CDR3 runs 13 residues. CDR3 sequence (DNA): TGTGCCAGCAGCTTGGACAGGTCCTACGAGCAGTACTTC. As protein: CASSLDRSYEQYF.

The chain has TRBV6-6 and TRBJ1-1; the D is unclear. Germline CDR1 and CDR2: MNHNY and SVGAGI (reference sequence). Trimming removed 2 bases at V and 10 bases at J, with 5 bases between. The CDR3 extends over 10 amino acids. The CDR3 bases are TGTGCCAGCAGTTACCGGGGAGCTTTCTTT. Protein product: CASSYRGAFF.

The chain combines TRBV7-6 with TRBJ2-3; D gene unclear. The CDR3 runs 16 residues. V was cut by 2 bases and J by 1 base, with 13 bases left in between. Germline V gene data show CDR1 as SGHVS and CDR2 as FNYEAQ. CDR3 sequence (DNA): TGTGCCAGCAGCTTATCCCTAGGTCGGGGCACAGATACGCAGTATTTT. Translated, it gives CASSLSLGRGTDTQYF.

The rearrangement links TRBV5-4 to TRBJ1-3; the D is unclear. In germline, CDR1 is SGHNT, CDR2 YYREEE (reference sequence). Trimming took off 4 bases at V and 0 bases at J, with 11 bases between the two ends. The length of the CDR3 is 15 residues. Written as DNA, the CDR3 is TGTGCCAGCAGCGAGCACTCGGGCTCTGGAAACACCATATATTTT. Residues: CASSEHSGSGNTIYF.

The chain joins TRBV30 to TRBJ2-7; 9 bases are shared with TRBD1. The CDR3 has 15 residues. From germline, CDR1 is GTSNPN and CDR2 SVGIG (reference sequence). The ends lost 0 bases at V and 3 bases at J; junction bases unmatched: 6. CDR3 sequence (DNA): TGTGCCTGGAGTGTAGCGACAGGGGGTTACTACGAGCAGTACTTC. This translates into CAWSVATGGYYEQYF.

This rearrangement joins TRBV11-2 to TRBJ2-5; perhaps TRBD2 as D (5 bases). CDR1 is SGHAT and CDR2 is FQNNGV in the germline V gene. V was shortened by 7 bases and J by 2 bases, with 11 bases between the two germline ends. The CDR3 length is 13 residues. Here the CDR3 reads CASTRTQQETQYF. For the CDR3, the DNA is TGTGCCAGCACCCGGACTCAACAAGAGACCCAGTACTTC. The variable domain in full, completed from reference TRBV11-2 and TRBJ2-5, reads EAGVAQSPRYKIIEKRQSVAFWCNPISGHATLYWYQQILGQGPKLLIQFQNNGVVDDSQLPKDRFSAERLKGVDSTLKIQPAKLEDSAVYLCASTRTQQETQYFGPGTRLLVL.

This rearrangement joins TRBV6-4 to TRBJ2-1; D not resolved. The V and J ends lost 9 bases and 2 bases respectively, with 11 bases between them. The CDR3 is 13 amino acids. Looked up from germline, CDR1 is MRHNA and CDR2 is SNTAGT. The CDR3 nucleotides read TGTGCCAGTTCGTGGGCCCCCTACAATGAGCAGTTCTTC. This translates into CASSWAPYNEQFF.

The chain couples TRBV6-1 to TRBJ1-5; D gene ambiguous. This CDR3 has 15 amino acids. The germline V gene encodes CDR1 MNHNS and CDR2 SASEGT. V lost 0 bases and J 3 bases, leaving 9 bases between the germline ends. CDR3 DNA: TGTGCCAGCAGTGAAGCGCCCGGGTTCAATCAGCCCCAGCATTTT. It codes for CASSEAPGFNQPQHF.

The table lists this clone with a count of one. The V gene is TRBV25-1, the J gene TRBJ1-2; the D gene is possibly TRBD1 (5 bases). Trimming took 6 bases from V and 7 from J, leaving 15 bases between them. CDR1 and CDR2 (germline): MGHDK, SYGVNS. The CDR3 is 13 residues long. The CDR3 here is CASSEIGAGGYTF. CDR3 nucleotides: TGTGCCAGCAGCGAAATCGGGGCCGGTGGCTACACCTTC.

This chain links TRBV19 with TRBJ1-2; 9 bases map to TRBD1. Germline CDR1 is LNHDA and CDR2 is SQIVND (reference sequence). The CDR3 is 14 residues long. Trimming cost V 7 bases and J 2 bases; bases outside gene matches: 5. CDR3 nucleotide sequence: TGTGCCAGTACCTCTGGGACAGGGAACTATGGCTACACCTTC. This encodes CASTSGTGNYGYTF.

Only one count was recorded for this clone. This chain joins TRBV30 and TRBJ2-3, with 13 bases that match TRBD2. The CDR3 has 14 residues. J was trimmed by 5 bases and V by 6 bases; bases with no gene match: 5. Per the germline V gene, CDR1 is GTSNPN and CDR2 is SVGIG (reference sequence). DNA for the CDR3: TGTGCCTGTACGGGACTAGCGGGGCTAGATACGCAGTATTTT. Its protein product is CACTGLAGLDTQYF.

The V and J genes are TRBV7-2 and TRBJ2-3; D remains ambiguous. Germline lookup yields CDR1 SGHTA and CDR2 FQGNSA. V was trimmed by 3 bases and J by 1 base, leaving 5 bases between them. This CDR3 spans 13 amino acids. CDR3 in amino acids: CASSLPGTDTQYF. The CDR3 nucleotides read TGTGCCAGCAGCTTGCCGGGCACAGATACGCAGTATTTT.